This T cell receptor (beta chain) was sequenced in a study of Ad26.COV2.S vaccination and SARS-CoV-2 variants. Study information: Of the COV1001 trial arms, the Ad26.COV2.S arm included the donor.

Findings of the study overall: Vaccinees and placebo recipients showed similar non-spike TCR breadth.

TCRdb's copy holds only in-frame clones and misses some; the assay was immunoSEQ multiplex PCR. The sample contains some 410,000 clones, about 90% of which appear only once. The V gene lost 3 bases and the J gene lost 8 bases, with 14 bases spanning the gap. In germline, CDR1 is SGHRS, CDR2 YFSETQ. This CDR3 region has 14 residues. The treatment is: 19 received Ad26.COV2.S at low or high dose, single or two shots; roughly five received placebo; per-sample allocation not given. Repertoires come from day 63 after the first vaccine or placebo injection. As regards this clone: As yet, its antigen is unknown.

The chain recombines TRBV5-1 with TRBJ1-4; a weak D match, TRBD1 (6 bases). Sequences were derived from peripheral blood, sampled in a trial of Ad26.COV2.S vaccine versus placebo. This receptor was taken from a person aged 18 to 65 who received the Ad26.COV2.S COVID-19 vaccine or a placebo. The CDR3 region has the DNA TGCGCCAGCAGCTCACAGGGAAGCTACGAAAAACTGTTTTTT. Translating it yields CASSSQGSYEKLFF. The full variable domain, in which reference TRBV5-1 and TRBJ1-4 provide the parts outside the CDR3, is KAGVTQTPRYLIKTRGQQVTLSCSPISGHRSVSWYQQTPGQGLQFLFEYFSETQRNKGNFPGRFSGRQFSNSRSEMNVSTLELGDSALYLCASSSQGSYEKLFFGSGTQLSVL.